This T cell receptor (beta chain) appears in the sequencing data of a study of Graves' ophthalmopathy and Graves' hyperthyroidism. Patients with other autoimmune diseases, uncontrolled infections, pregnancy or lactation were excluded. The CDR3 runs 15 residues. The V and J ends lost 8 bases and 1 base respectively, with 17 bases between them. In this sample, this clonotype turned up a few times. Its antigen is undetermined. RNA served as the template for amplifying TCR beta CDR3 regions. Second-round multiplex PCR came after a first-round RT-PCR that employed HTBI primers. TCRdb used MiXCR to reprocess the multiplex PCR reads, holding one entry per CDR3 protein. The repertoire holds about 480,000 distinct CDR3 sequences, with around 15% as singletons. Study observations and caveats: Ophthalmopathy was separated from stable hyperthyroidism by a 13-signature model with over 85% sensitivity and 65% to 82% specificity. The model's prediction of ophthalmopathy progression had approximately 67% sensitivity and roughly 72% specificity.

Sequencing was performed on blood. This rearrangement joins TRBV12-3 or TRBV12-4 to TRBJ2-5; possible D gene TRBD2, 5 bases. This TCR came from a woman aged 25 to 39 with Graves' ophthalmopathy. Here the CDR3 DNA reads TGTGCCAGCGGAAGCGCGGAGGAGCTCCAAGAGACCCAGTACTTC. Protein sequence: CASGSAEELQETQYF.